These 8 T cell receptor beta chains were sequenced from one sample in a study of regulatory T cells in long-lasting Graves disease. Combining iRepertoire HTBI primers with Arm-PCR of CDR3 regions, the authors built TCR beta libraries. From the multiplex PCR reads, TCRdb called clonotypes with MiXCR, one entry per CDR3 protein. The sample holds some 600,000 distinct CDR3 sequences, about 16% seen once. Time point: newly diagnosed GD, antithyroid drugs for less than 3 months. RNA isolated from PBMCs was used to make the TCR library. The sample was also reused in another study, on T cells in Graves' hyperthyroidism and ophthalmopathy.

The sample was peripheral blood mononuclear cells (PBMCs), taken at new diagnosis, from a patient treated with antithyroid drugs. The receptors were sampled from a man younger than 35 with Graves disease.

This clonotype came up a few times. This sequence joins TRBV9 and TRBJ2-7; the D gene is possibly TRBD2 (5 bases). Germline V gives CDR1 SGDLS, CDR2 YYNGEE. CDR3 length equals 15 residues. V dropped 0 bases and J dropped 3 bases, with 13 bases sitting between them. The CDR3: CASSVEEAAVYEQYF. The CDR3 DNA reads TGTGCCAGCAGCGTAGAAGAAGCGGCGGTCTACGAGCAGTACTTC.

The chain combines TRBV11-2 with TRBJ1-2, with unresolved D. The CDR3 contains 14 residues. Trimming took off 3 bases at V and 0 bases at J, with 8 bases between the two ends. Germline lookup yields CDR1 SGHAT and CDR2 FQNNGV. CDR3 sequence: CASSLSAANYGYTF. As DNA, the CDR3 is TGTGCCAGCAGCTTGTCGGCAGCTAACTATGGCTACACCTTC. The variable domain in full, with the rest retrieved from reference TRBV11-2 and TRBJ1-2, is EAGVAQSPRYKIIEKRQSVAFWCNPISGHATLYWYQQILGQGPKLLIQFQNNGVVDDSQLPKDRFSAERLKGVDSTLKIQPAKLEDSAVYLCASSLSAANYGYTFGSGTRLTVV.

The chain recombines TRBV5-1 with TRBJ2-2; 9 bases fit TRBD1. CDR3 length equals 14 residues. CDR1 and CDR2 (germline): SGHRS, YFSETQ. With 4 bases clipped from V and 8 bases from J, the junction kept 6 bases outside the gene matches. The chain's CDR3 is CASSPGQGEGELFF. CDR3 nucleotides: TGCGCCAGCAGCCCGGGACAGGGTGAAGGGGAGCTGTTTTTT.

To note about this clonotype: A much bigger clone sits one base away, suggesting this may be a read error. V usage is TRBV2 and J usage is TRBJ2-3; maybe TRBD2 (7 bases). V lost 5 bases and J 4 bases, leaving 19 bases between the germline ends. The germline V gene encodes CDR1 SNHLY and CDR2 FYNNEI. CDR3 length: 16 residues. The CDR3 protein is CASSPPAGAGPDTQYF. The CDR3 nucleotides read TGTGCCAGCAGTCCCCCTGCGGGGGCAGGGCCAGATACGCAGTATTTT.

The rearrangement links TRBV7-3 to TRBJ1-1, with 9 positions matching TRBD1. The CDR3 length is 16 residues. CDR1 and CDR2 from the germline V gene are SGHTA and FQGTGA. Trimming cost V 5 bases and J 3 bases; bases outside gene matches: 10. CDR3 region: CASSHCRTGVYTEAFF. For the CDR3, the DNA is TGTGCCAGCAGCCACTGCAGGACAGGGGTTTACACTGAAGCTTTCTTT.

The chain employs TRBV20-1 and TRBJ2-1; 10 nucleotides align to TRBD2. The germline V gene has CDR1 DFQATT and CDR2 SNEGSKA (reference sequence). The CDR3 covers 19 residues. Trimming removed 3 bases from V and 0 bases from J; junction bases left unmatched: 14. The CDR3 loop is CSARARPSGSVVSYNEQFF. DNA of the CDR3: TGCAGTGCTAGGGCGCGGCCTAGCGGGAGCGTAGTCTCCTACAATGAGCAGTTCTTC.

This clonotype appeared many times. The CDR3 DNA is TGTGCCAGCAGTTTACCCGACAAATCTGGGCAGTTCTTC. This translates into CASSLPDKSGQFF. The chain joins TRBV28 to TRBJ2-1; D uncertain. Trimming took off 2 bases at V and 12 bases at J, with 14 bases between the two ends. The germline CDR1 and CDR2 sequences are MDHEN and SYDVKM. The CDR3 totals 13 residues.

Notes on this clonotype: A much more abundant neighbour one base away suggests this may be a read error. The chain uses TRBV29-1 and TRBJ1-1; no clear D. From germline, CDR1 is SQVTM and CDR2 ANQGSEA. This CDR3 contains 15 residues. The CDR3 sequence: CSVEDPRTSNTGAFF. DNA for the CDR3: TGCAGCGTTGAAGATCCTCGAACGTCAAACACTGGAGCTTTCTTT.